Listed below are T cell receptor beta chains from one sample, sequenced in a study of T cells in Graves' hyperthyroidism and ophthalmopathy. TCRdb reanalysed the multiplex PCR reads using MiXCR and keeps one entry per CDR3 protein. The table includes about 200,000 distinct CDR3 sequences, around 16% detected once. Specimen: blood. These receptors originate from a woman in her forties or fifties with Graves' hyperthyroidism. Both conserved end residues are part of each CDR3. The order of the fields is V gene, J gene, CDR3 protein.

V gene: TRBV29-1
J gene: TRBJ2-3
CDR3 protein: CSVEGLHSTDTQYF

V gene: TRBV20-1
J gene: TRBJ2-1
CDR3 protein: CSASFASEVNEQFF

V gene: TRBV11-2
J gene: TRBJ2-7
CDR3 protein: CASSFTTSGISYEQYF

V gene: TRBV5-6
J gene: TRBJ2-1
CDR3 protein: CASSLVTGSSYNEQFF

V gene: TRBV7-3
J gene: TRBJ2-2
CDR3 protein: CAGSLRTGANTGELFF

V gene: TRBV28
J gene: TRBJ2-3
CDR3 protein: CASSLRGPETDTQYF

V gene: TRBV30
J gene: TRBJ1-1
CDR3 protein: CAWSVQGRAFF

V gene: TRBV7-9
J gene: TRBJ2-3
CDR3 protein: CASSPGLAESTDTQYF

V gene: TRBV2
J gene: TRBJ2-6
CDR3 protein: CASSEWGNGANVLTF

V gene: TRBV7-9
J gene: TRBJ2-1
CDR3 protein: CASSYDNGARVSLYNEQFF

V gene: TRBV18
J gene: TRBJ1-1
CDR3 protein: CVSSPKTGVNTEAFF

V gene: TRBV11-1
J gene: TRBJ1-4
CDR3 protein: CASSSGRENEKLFF

V gene: TRBV27
J gene: TRBJ2-2
CDR3 protein: CASSNRNTGELFF

V gene: TRBV29-1
J gene: TRBJ2-7
CDR3 protein: CSVTPGGAHEQYF

V gene: TRBV12-5
J gene: TRBJ2-5
CDR3 protein: CASGLGLEGETQYF

V gene: TRBV6-2/TRBV6-3
J gene: TRBJ2-3
CDR3 protein: CASSPLLAGGDTQYF

V gene: TRBV5-1
J gene: TRBJ1-1
CDR3 protein: CASRRDRGSTEAFF

V gene: TRBV6-1
J gene: TRBJ1-1
CDR3 protein: CASSEEVWYTEAFF

V gene: TRBV28
J gene: TRBJ1-4
CDR3 protein: CASSSQGATNEKLFF

V gene: TRBV7-9
J gene: TRBJ1-2
CDR3 protein: CASSRVSLTDYGYTF

V gene: TRBV3-1
J gene: TRBJ2-1
CDR3 protein: CASSQPGLLNEQFF

V gene: TRBV27
J gene: TRBJ1-2
CDR3 protein: CASSPGGTGDYGYTF

V gene: TRBV27
J gene: TRBJ1-3
CDR3 protein: CASSLRGLGNTIYF

V gene: TRBV20-1
J gene: TRBJ2-5
CDR3 protein: CSARAGQGGTQYF

V gene: TRBV6-5
J gene: TRBJ1-2
CDR3 protein: CASSYSLGQGYGYTF

V gene: TRBV6-2/TRBV6-3
J gene: TRBJ2-3
CDR3 protein: CASSSYLGGRKDTQYF

V gene: TRBV7-9
J gene: TRBJ1-1
CDR3 protein: CASSGIRGKNTEAFF

V gene: TRBV27
J gene: TRBJ1-2
CDR3 protein: CVSSRGQGGGGYTF

V gene: TRBV29-1
J gene: TRBJ1-2
CDR3 protein: CSVEEGRDRPGGYTF

V gene: TRBV6-1
J gene: TRBJ2-2
CDR3 protein: CASRGGTETGELFF

V gene: TRBV28
J gene: TRBJ2-2
CDR3 protein: CASTDTGELFF

V gene: TRBV5-5
J gene: TRBJ2-2
CDR3 protein: CASSFRTANTGELFF

V gene: TRBV5-1
J gene: TRBJ1-1
CDR3 protein: CASSIQGAENTEAFF

V gene: TRBV5-1
J gene: TRBJ2-7
CDR3 protein: CASSLEPQGRYEQYF

V gene: TRBV7-9
J gene: TRBJ2-1
CDR3 protein: CASSATPGTSGSSPGNEQFF

V gene: TRBV29-1
J gene: TRBJ2-5
CDR3 protein: CSVLSGMQETQYF

V gene: TRBV9
J gene: TRBJ2-3
CDR3 protein: CASSSRLTSGTDTQYF

V gene: TRBV7-9
J gene: TRBJ2-3
CDR3 protein: CASSPPSGTDTQYF

V gene: TRBV5-6
J gene: TRBJ2-1
CDR3 protein: CASSPSGQGINEQFF

V gene: TRBV30
J gene: TRBJ1-5
CDR3 protein: CAWTNGGQVNQPQHF

V gene: TRBV20-1
J gene: TRBJ2-7
CDR3 protein: CSASTGLAPYEQYF

V gene: TRBV24-1
J gene: TRBJ2-2
CDR3 protein: CATSDWRKNTGELFF